The rows below give T cell receptor beta chains drawn from one sample of a study of post-analysis software for immune sequencing data. Via MiXCR, TCRdb re-called the PCR reads, giving one row per CDR3 protein. This table holds 500,000 to 600,000 distinct CDR3 sequences, around 40% found once. Sequencing was performed on blood. The receptors were gathered from a girl aged 10 to 17 with multiple sclerosis. The CDR3 runs from the conserved cysteine through the conserved F or W. Fields, in order: D gene, clone size, V gene, J gene, CDR3 protein. A D gene is named only where the DNA matches it firmly. The size field is filled for only some rows; it gives once, few, many or a size class.

TRBD1	NA	TRBV29-1	TRBJ2-1	CSDFSPGQGRNEQFF
NA	few	TRBV6-5	TRBJ2-7	CASSDDRSSYEQYF
TRBD2	many	TRBV10-3	TRBJ2-7	CAISESIRGAGAYEQYF
TRBD1	NA	TRBV7-2	TRBJ1-4	CASSLITGGNEKLFF
TRBD2	NA	TRBV29-1	TRBJ2-1	CSASFTAGGPGNEQFF
TRBD1	NA	TRBV12-3/TRBV12-4	TRBJ2-1	CASSTGAFSYNEQFF
NA	NA	TRBV7-9	TRBJ2-7	CASSPRVRASSYEQYF
TRBD1	few	TRBV29-1	NA	CSVARRTGGSEQYF
TRBD1	NA	TRBV9	TRBJ2-7	CASSETGSTYEQYF
NA	NA	TRBV3-1	TRBJ2-2	CASSQDRGWAGHTGELFF
NA	few	TRBV6-5	TRBJ1-2	CASRILGDRYGYTF
NA	NA	TRBV5-6	TRBJ1-1	CASSLWGTGLFGNTEAFF
TRBD1	few	TRBV13	TRBJ1-2	CASSSQGPMDYGYTF
TRBD1	NA	TRBV28	TRBJ2-3	CASSKGGQASDTQYF
NA	NA	TRBV7-9	TRBJ1-2	CASSLGQARGYTF
TRBD2	few	TRBV4-2	TRBJ2-3	CASSQAPGTSGATSTDTQYF
TRBD1	NA	TRBV7-9	TRBJ1-4	CASSLVDREGAEKLFF
TRBD1	NA	TRBV6-5	NA	CASSYLPPGQGWETQYF
TRBD1	NA	TRBV10-3	TRBJ2-3	CAISKTGTGSGTDTQYF
NA	NA	TRBV10-1	TRBJ2-1	CASSEPTRNDQFF
NA	NA	TRBV5-6	TRBJ2-1	CASSPKQLKGGLYVRNEQFF
NA	NA	TRBV20-1	TRBJ2-1	CSARDPRGWYYNEQFF
NA	NA	TRBV7-6	TRBJ2-3	CASSLEAVGERGDTQYF
NA	once	TRBV28	TRBJ1-3	CASSQGRIFSGNTIYF
NA	NA	TRBV27	TRBJ2-3	CASSPQRSSTDTQYF